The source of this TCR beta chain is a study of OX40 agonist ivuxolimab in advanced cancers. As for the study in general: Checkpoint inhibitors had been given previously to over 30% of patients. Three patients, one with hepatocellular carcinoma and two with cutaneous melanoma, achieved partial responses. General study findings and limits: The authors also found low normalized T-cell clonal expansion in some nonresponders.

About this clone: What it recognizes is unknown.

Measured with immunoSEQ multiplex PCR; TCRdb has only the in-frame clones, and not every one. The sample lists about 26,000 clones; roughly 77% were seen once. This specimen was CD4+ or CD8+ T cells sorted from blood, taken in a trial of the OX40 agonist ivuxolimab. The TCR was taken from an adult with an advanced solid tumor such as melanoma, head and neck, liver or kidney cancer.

CDR3 DNA: TGTGCCAGCAGCTTAGCTCCAGGGAGAGCGGAGACCCAGTACTTC. It translates to CASSLAPGRAETQYF. The chain uses TRBV7-6 and TRBJ2-5; TRBD1 or TRBD2 may be the D gene (5 bases each). Germline V CDR1 and CDR2: SGHVS, FNYEAQ. The V end lost 0 bases, the J end lost 5 bases, and 13 bases lay between the germline ends. The CDR3 spans 15 residues.